This entry is about one T cell receptor (beta chain). The data originate from a study of blood T cell repertoires in COVID-19. As for the study in general: The samples span acute and convalescent COVID-19 from the United States, Italy and Spain. Sample material is recorded as cDNA or gDNA derived from T cells, B-cell-depleted T cells, or PBMCs.

Per the study methods: How many nucleated cells were present was estimated from reference gene primer amplification. This table comes from immunoSEQ multiplex PCR, and its TCRdb copy is limited to in-frame clones, with some not included. D and trimming come from the DNA, and the V and J calls and clone size come from that table. The table lists 150,000 to 200,000 clones, roughly 91% of them singletons. This clonotype was obtained from a woman in her fifties or sixties with acute or convalescent COVID-19. Sequencing used peripheral blood.

CDR3 sequence reads: CTSSQDLRRTGEKTEAFF. CDR3 in DNA: TGCACCAGCAGCCAAGATCTCCGGCGGACAGGGGAGAAAACTGAAGCTTTCTTT. The chain combines TRBV1 with TRBJ1-1; the table's D call, TRBD1, has no DNA check behind it. TRBV1 is termed a pseudogene. The CDR3 spans 18 residues.